Included here is one TCR beta chain sequence, with context. This clonotype was observed many times. Which antigen it targets is not known. There are no base qualities to consult, and no much larger clone falls within one base. The protocol used for the library was PCR. TCRdb records Illumina HiSeq 2500 as the sequencer. TCR library preparation used molecular barcoding, with unique molecular identifiers applied to normalize quantification of the TCRbeta repertoire. TCRdb ran its own pipeline on the public reads, namely fastp trimming at Q25 and MiXCR clone calling, and kept in-frame beta chains. Each entry merges the rows of one CDR3 protein and shows their most common DNA and genes. The sample table lists 200,000 or so distinct CDR3 sequences, roughly 7.1% of them with a count of one. The ten largest clones represent 5.5% of the sample. This record belongs to a study of T-cell reconstitution after alpha-beta-depleted transplantation in children (dated by TCRdb to the mid-2010s). About the study as a whole: Using TCR repertoire profiling, the study quantitatively followed how T-cell immune reconstitution unfolded in children after TCRalphabeta/CD19-depleted allogeneic hematopoietic cell transplantation.

In the paper's terms, the treatment or condition label means: allogeneic hematopoietic cell transplantation with graft depleted of TCRalphabeta T cells and CD19 B cells. The transplant recipients were children given TCRalphabeta/CD19-depleted allogeneic hematopoietic cell grafts. Here is what the overall study found, with its caveats: The apparently early recovery of alphabetaT-cell counts about two months after transplant reportedly depended on only several hundred rapidly expanded clones that came from non-depleted graft cells. In some patients, the high TCRbeta diversity seen at day 60 was put down to recipient T cells and intrathymic progenitors that had survived conditioning. The frequencies of hyperexpanded clones fell over the following months, and after one year, T-cell counts and TCRbeta diversity were mostly attributed to newly produced T cells.

The CDR3 has 14 amino acids, counting the end cysteine and phenylalanine. The only DNA kept is the CDR3, 42 bases in frame from the first base. The clonotype comes from a boy aged 2 to 9 with acute lymphoblastic leukemia, due to receive a stem cell transplant. The source material was PBMCs, sampled before TCRalphabeta/CD19-depleted stem cell transplant. The chain links TRBV21-1 with TRBJ1-6; whether TRBD1, the table's D call, matches the DNA was not checked. TRBV21-1 is recorded as a pseudogene. The CDR3 reads as follows: CASTYREANSPLHF. The nucleotides read TGTGCCAGCACCTACAGGGAGGCTAATTCACCCCTCCACTTT.